These T cell receptor beta chains were read from a single sample in a study of Graves' ophthalmopathy and Graves' hyperthyroidism. TCRdb re-analysed the multiplex PCR reads in MiXCR, keeping a single row per CDR3 protein. This table holds hundreds of thousands of distinct CDR3 sequences, roughly 20% found once. The sequenced sample consisted of peripheral blood. The receptors were gathered from a woman aged 18-29 years with stable Graves' hyperthyroidism. Some clones in this sample may be carry-over from other donors' samples. Both conserved end residues are part of each CDR3. Fields, in order: clone size, D gene, V gene, CDR3 protein. D genes are given only for firm matches. Size is omitted from some rows. Given values are once, few, many or a class for expanded clones.

clone_size: many
d_call: TRBD2
v_call: TRBV11-1
cdr3_aa: CASSPSTSGSGEQYF

clone_size: many
d_call: .
v_call: TRBV2
cdr3_aa: CASSDVSSSYEQYF

clone_size: many
d_call: TRBD2
v_call: TRBV29-1
cdr3_aa: CSVLLAHSYEQYF

clone_size: many
d_call: TRBD1
v_call: TRBV2
cdr3_aa: CAVRTGGYEQYF

clone_size: .
d_call: .
v_call: TRBV4-2
cdr3_aa: CASSQDKGLYEQYF

clone_size: .
d_call: .
v_call: TRBV11-1
cdr3_aa: CASSLSGRRTNTGELFF

clone_size: .
d_call: .
v_call: TRBV4-1
cdr3_aa: CASSQRVGRNTEAFF

clone_size: many
d_call: TRBD1
v_call: TRBV2
cdr3_aa: CAGTGGGGPETEAFF

clone_size: few
d_call: TRBD2
v_call: TRBV13
cdr3_aa: CASSLGLAGGSRDEQYF

clone_size: .
d_call: TRBD1
v_call: TRBV6-1
cdr3_aa: CASSKSRQGFTEAFF

clone_size: many
d_call: .
v_call: TRBV15
cdr3_aa: CATSDPELNTGELFF

clone_size: many
d_call: .
v_call: TRBV6-2/TRBV6-3
cdr3_aa: CASRSLRQLNTEAFF

clone_size: many
d_call: TRBD1
v_call: TRBV29-1
cdr3_aa: CSVVPRDRPSYEQYF

clone_size: few
d_call: TRBD1
v_call: TRBV4-2
cdr3_aa: CASSQAGTGVYEQYF

clone_size: many
d_call: TRBD1
v_call: TRBV2
cdr3_aa: CASSGRTGRYTEAFF

clone_size: many
d_call: .
v_call: TRBV10-3
cdr3_aa: CAIRTGSGELFF

clone_size: .
d_call: .
v_call: TRBV6-1
cdr3_aa: CATKSGYGYTF

clone_size: few
d_call: TRBD2
v_call: TRBV11-3
cdr3_aa: CASSSVRSSITSGGAELFF

clone_size: .
d_call: .
v_call: TRBV18
cdr3_aa: CASSPGEVGTYGYTF

clone_size: few
d_call: .
v_call: TRBV12-5
cdr3_aa: CASGSGRTEAFF

clone_size: .
d_call: .
v_call: TRBV7-3
cdr3_aa: CASSLLITGHTGELFF

clone_size: many
d_call: TRBD1
v_call: TRBV6-1
cdr3_aa: CASSPGTGYTYGYTF

clone_size: many
d_call: .
v_call: TRBV20-1
cdr3_aa: CSAKQGGGYTF

clone_size: few
d_call: .
v_call: TRBV29-1
cdr3_aa: CSLLMNTEAFF

clone_size: many
d_call: .
v_call: TRBV12-3/TRBV12-4
cdr3_aa: CASSFRQTQGGDTQYF

clone_size: many
d_call: .
v_call: TRBV24-1
cdr3_aa: CATSARDSMPQHF

clone_size: many
d_call: TRBD1
v_call: TRBV27
cdr3_aa: CASSLTPDRGVSPLHF

clone_size: few
d_call: TRBD1
v_call: TRBV2
cdr3_aa: CASMRTGKGEQYF

clone_size: .
d_call: .
v_call: TRBV10-3
cdr3_aa: CAISEGTDTGEQYF

clone_size: few
d_call: .
v_call: TRBV7-3
cdr3_aa: CASSLDSMNEQYF

clone_size: many
d_call: .
v_call: TRBV5-1
cdr3_aa: CASRDMNTEAFF

clone_size: once
d_call: .
v_call: TRBV28
cdr3_aa: CASSLGPGQGFGNQPQHF

clone_size: .
d_call: TRBD1
v_call: TRBV19
cdr3_aa: CASRATGSNTEAFF